This entry lists 15 T cell receptor beta chains sequenced from one sample in a study of T cell responses to AZD1222 COVID-19 vaccine. Clones were sequenced by immunoSEQ multiplex PCR, and TCRdb holds only the in-frame ones, with some missing. The repertoire holds fewer than 110,000 clones, roughly 90% seen once, with roughly 9% in the top ten. This specimen consisted of peripheral blood, obtained 28 days after the second AZD1222 dose. The receptors derive from an adult who received the AZD1222 COVID-19 vaccine.

For the CDR3, the DNA is TGTGCCAGCAGAGTCGACAGGAGGACCGGGGAGCTGTTTTTT. This sequence encodes CASRVDRRTGELFF. The chain combines TRBV6-4 with TRBJ2-2, with a weak D call TRBD1 (6 bases). The CDR3 is 14 amino acids. Trimming pared 6 bases from V and 5 bases from J, leaving 13 bases between. The germline V gene encodes CDR1 MRHNA and CDR2 SNTAGT.

This chain connects TRBV3-1 (or the pseudogene TRBV3-2) to TRBJ1-6; D may be TRBD1 (5 bases). V was clipped by 1 base and J by 3 bases, with 10 bases between them. This CDR3 contains 16 residues. Looked up from germline, CDR1 is LGHDT and CDR2 is YNNKEL (reference sequence). CDR3 residues: CASSQVGGNYNSPLHF. The DNA of the CDR3 is TGTGCCAGCAGCCAAGTTGGGGGGAACTATAATTCACCCCTCCACTTT.

This clone was detected only once. The CDR3 coding sequence is TGTGCCAGTGGTGCCAGGTGGAGCAATCAGCCCCAGCATTTT. The encoded protein is CASGARWSNQPQHF. V is TRBV6-5 and J is TRBJ1-5, with no clear D. V lost 9 bases to trimming and J lost 1 base, with 13 bases between them. Germline loops: CDR1 MNHEY, CDR2 SVGAGI. The CDR3 runs to 14 residues.

The gene calls are TRBV2 and TRBJ2-2, with D uncertain. The ends were cut back, 2 bases at V and 8 bases at J, with 18 bases in the middle. This CDR3 contains 16 residues. Germline V gives CDR1 SNHLY, CDR2 FYNNEI. CDR3 coding DNA: TGTGCCAGCAGTGAAAACGGACCCAACACACGAGGGGAGCTGTTTTTT. Translating gives CASSENGPNTRGELFF.

This chain uses TRBV5-1 with TRBJ2-4; D not resolved. The CDR3 has 16 amino acids. CDR1 is SGHRS, CDR2 YFSETQ, per germline. The germline V and J ends were trimmed by 0 bases and 2 bases, with 12 bases remaining between them. CDR3 in amino acids: CASSLEGLETKNIQYF. For the CDR3, the DNA is TGCGCCAGCAGCTTGGAAGGCTTGGAGACCAAAAACATTCAGTACTTC.

The chain links TRBV7-9 to TRBJ1-2; a possible D gene is TRBD1 (6 bases). V lost 3 bases and J 3 bases, leaving 14 bases between the germline ends. The CDR3 totals 15 residues. Germline-derived CDR1 and CDR2 are SEHNR and FQNEAQ (reference sequence). The CDR3 nucleotides read TGTGCCAGCAGCTTCCTCTCGGCAGGGGACTATGGCTACACCTTC. It specifies CASSFLSAGDYGYTF.

The CDR3 protein is CSAEGLAGSYEQYF. The CDR3 region has the DNA TGCAGCGCCGAGGGACTAGCGGGATCCTACGAGCAGTACTTC. The gene calls are TRBV29-1 and TRBJ2-7; TRBD2 matches 13 bases. This CDR3 is 14 amino acids long. J gave up 1 base and V 7 bases, and 4 bases lay outside the gene matches. Germline V gene lookup returns CDR1 SQVTM and CDR2 ANQGSEA.

The CDR3: CASSQEAGAGYGYTF. CDR3 DNA sequence: TGCGCCAGCAGCCAAGAGGCCGGGGCAGGCTATGGCTACACCTTC. The chain employs TRBV4-1 and TRBJ1-2, with D perhaps TRBD1 (5 bases). This CDR3 spans 15 amino acids. Trimming took off 0 bases at V and 4 bases at J, with 12 bases between the two ends. Germline V lookup: CDR1 MGHRA, CDR2 YSYEKL.

The chain employs TRBV7-2 and TRBJ2-3, with TRBD2 identical over 11 bases. The CDR3 loop spans 15 amino acids. V lost 1 base, J lost 5 bases, and 2 bases stayed unmatched. CDR1 and CDR2 (germline): SGHTA, FQGNSA. The CDR3 reads CASSLGLAGRDTQYF. DNA of the CDR3: TGTGCCAGCAGCTTAGGACTAGCGGGGAGAGATACGCAGTATTTT.

V and J are TRBV7-2 and TRBJ1-1; D remains ambiguous. CDR3 length: 13 residues. The germline gives CDR1 SGHTA, CDR2 FQGNSA. The V and J ends lost 5 bases and 1 base respectively, with 8 bases between them. CDR3 residues: CASSLTGNTEAFF. CDR3 coding DNA: TGTGCCAGCAGCCTTACCGGGAACACTGAAGCTTTCTTT.

The CDR3 sequence: CASSQDVTSRYEQYF. CDR3 in DNA: TGTGCCAGCAGCCAAGATGTAACTAGCAGGTACGAGCAGTACTTC. This rearrangement joins TRBV3-1 (or the pseudogene TRBV3-2) to TRBJ2-7; possible D gene TRBD2, 6 bases. Germline-derived CDR1 and CDR2 are LGHDT and YNNKEL (reference sequence). V shed 0 bases and J shed 4 bases, with 13 bases lying between them. This CDR3 has 15 amino acids.

In regard to this clone: Other DNA sequences in this specimen translate into the identical CDR3. The J gene is TRBJ1-5, the V gene TRBV15; D remains unclear. V dropped 0 bases and J dropped 4 bases, with 10 bases sitting between them. The CDR3 covers 15 residues. The germline CDR1 and CDR2 sequences are LNHNV and YYDKDF (reference sequence). The CDR3 bases are TGTGCCACCAGCAGAGATCAACGGTCTAATCAGCCCCAGCATTTT. Its protein product is CATSRDQRSNQPQHF.

This clone came up a few times. The chain carries TRBV6-2 or TRBV6-3 and TRBJ2-5, with 11 bases lining up with TRBD2. Unmatched junction bases numbered 10, after V lost 6 bases and J lost 7 bases. The CDR3 is 15 amino acids. Germline CDR1 is MNHEY and CDR2 is SVGEGT. The CDR3 nucleotides read TGTGCCAGCAGCCAGACTAGCGGGACTTCCGTGACCCAGTACTTC. Its protein is CASSQTSGTSVTQYF.

The chain combines TRBV5-6 with TRBJ2-5; 10 bases line up with TRBD2. The CDR3 runs 18 residues. After removal of 0 bases from V and 0 bases from J, the junction contained 8 bases not matched to a gene. Germline assignment: CDR1 SGHDT and CDR2 YYEEEE. Here the CDR3 reads CASSLGTSGAPHQETQYF. The DNA of the CDR3 is TGTGCCAGCAGCTTGGGAACTAGCGGGGCCCCACACCAAGAGACCCAGTACTTC.

The chain joins TRBV3-1 (or the pseudogene TRBV3-2) to TRBJ1-1, with 10 bases matching TRBD1. The CDR3 length is 15 residues. The germline V gene encodes CDR1 LGHDT and CDR2 YNNKEL (reference sequence). V lost 4 bases, J lost 4 bases, and 6 bases stayed unmatched. The CDR3 region is CASSRPGTGVTEAFF. The CDR3 DNA sequence: TGTGCCAGCAGCCGACCCGGGACAGGGGTCACTGAAGCTTTCTTT.